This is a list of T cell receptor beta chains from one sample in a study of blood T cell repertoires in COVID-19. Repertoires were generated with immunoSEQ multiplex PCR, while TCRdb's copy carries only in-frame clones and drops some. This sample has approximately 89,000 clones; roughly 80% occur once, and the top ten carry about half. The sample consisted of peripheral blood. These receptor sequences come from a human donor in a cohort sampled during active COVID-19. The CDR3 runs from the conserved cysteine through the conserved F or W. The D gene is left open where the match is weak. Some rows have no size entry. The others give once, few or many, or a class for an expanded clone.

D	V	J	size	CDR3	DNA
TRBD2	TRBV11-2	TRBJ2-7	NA	CASSLGLADTPYEQYF	TGTGCCAGCAGCTTAGGACTAGCGGATACACCCTACGAGCAGTACTTC
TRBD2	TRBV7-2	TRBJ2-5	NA	CASTPSGSRETQYF	TGTGCCAGCACCCCTAGCGGGAGCCGAGAGACCCAGTACTTC
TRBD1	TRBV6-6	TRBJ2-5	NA	CASRGQAQYF	TGTGCCAGCAGAGGACAGGCCCAGTACTTC
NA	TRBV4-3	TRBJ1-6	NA	CASSQERSSYNSPLHF	TGCGCCAGCAGCCAAGAGCGGAGCTCCTATAATTCACCCCTCCACTTT
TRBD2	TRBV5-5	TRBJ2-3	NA	CASSPTSGWDTDTQYF	TGTGCCAGCAGCCCGACTAGCGGTTGGGACACAGATACGCAGTATTTT
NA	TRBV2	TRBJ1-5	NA	CASKSLPSNQPQHF	TGTGCCAGCAAATCCCTCCCCAGCAATCAGCCCCAGCATTTT
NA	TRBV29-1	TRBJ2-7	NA	CSVETGSSYEQYF	TGCAGCGTCGAAACGGGGAGCTCCTACGAGCAGTACTTC
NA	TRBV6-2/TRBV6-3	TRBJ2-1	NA	CASSPQGARFNEQFF	TGTGCCAGCAGTCCACAGGGAGCTAGATTCAATGAGCAGTTCTTC
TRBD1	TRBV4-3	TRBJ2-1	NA	CASSQRPGQDYNEQFF	TGCGCCAGCAGCCAAAGACCGGGACAGGACTACAATGAGCAGTTCTTC
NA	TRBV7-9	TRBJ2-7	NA	CASSTKEQYF	TGTGCCAGCAGCACAAAGGAGCAGTACTTC
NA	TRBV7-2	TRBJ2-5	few	CASSGRPGRETQYF	TGTGCCAGCAGCGGGAGGCCAGGGAGAGAGACCCAGTACTTC
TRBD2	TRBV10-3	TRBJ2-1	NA	CAISLTSGRYEQFF	TGTGCCATCAGTCTGACTAGCGGGAGGTATGAGCAGTTCTTC
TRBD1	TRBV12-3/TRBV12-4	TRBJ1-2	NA	CASKRGTGGGYTF	TGTGCCAGCAAGAGAGGGACAGGCGGCGGCTACACCTTC
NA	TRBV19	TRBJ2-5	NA	CASSTQGWETQYF	TGTGCCAGTAGTACCCAGGGGTGGGAGACCCAGTACTTC
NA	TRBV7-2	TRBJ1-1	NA	CASSGQGSTEAFF	TGTGCCAGCAGCGGACAAGGTAGCACTGAAGCTTTCTTT
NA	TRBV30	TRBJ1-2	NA	CAWSSGGAYGYTF	TGTGCCTGGAGTAGTGGGGGCGCCTATGGCTACACCTTC
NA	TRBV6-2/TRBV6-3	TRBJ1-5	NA	CASNPQAQGPQPQHF	TGTGCCAGCAACCCACAGGCCCAGGGGCCTCAGCCCCAGCATTTT
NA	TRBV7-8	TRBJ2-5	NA	CASTRRAIVGVWETQYF	TGTGCCAGCACCCGAAGGGCTATAGTGGGAGTGTGGGAGACCCAGTACTTC
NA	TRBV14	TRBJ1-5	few	CASSQAGNQPQHF	TGTGCCAGCAGCCAAGCGGGCAATCAGCCCCAGCATTTT
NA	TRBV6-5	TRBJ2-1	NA	CASSLEAGRRNEQFF	TGTGCCAGCAGCCTAGAGGCGGGAAGGAGAAATGAGCAGTTCTTC